These T cell receptor beta chains were read from a single sample in a study of blood T cell repertoires in COVID-19. Here immunoSEQ multiplex PCR was the method, and the copy in TCRdb shows in-frame clones only, minus some. Counted here are approximately 210,000 clones, around 80% occurring once; the ten biggest clones make up less than 15%. The sample comprised peripheral blood. The receptors come from a middle-aged woman with acute or convalescent COVID-19. Both conserved end residues are part of each CDR3.

>TRBV2|TRBJ2-7
CASSGPRGTSGGEAYEQYF
>TRBV11-1|TRBJ2-5
CASSFRTSGLETQYF
>TRBV3-1/TRBV3-2|TRBJ2-1
CASSQFRDLTFF
>TRBV29-1|TRBJ2-1
CSVEGLAGGQYNEQFF
>TRBV5-1|TRBJ1-2
CASSSSPGQGANGYTF
>TRBV29-1|TRBJ2-1
CSVDKTDYNEQFF
>TRBV4-3|TRBJ2-1
CASANSLGLSYSNEQFF
>TRBV19|TRBJ2-1
CASSIGSGRVNEQFF
>TRBV19|TRBJ2-1
CASRRRTASYNEQFF
>TRBV11-2|TRBJ2-7
CASSLDIYEQYF
>TRBV30|TRBJ2-1
CAWADYPYNEQFF
>TRBV11-2|TRBJ1-3
CASSLDLERGNTIYF
>TRBV6-5|TRBJ2-7
CASSYSPLAGLHEQYF
>TRBV10-3|TRBJ1-3
CAMATAGNTIYF
>TRBV6-4|TRBJ2-2
CASSDSEDTGELFF
>TRBV6-2/TRBV6-3|TRBJ2-5
CASSFLSGRAMETQYF